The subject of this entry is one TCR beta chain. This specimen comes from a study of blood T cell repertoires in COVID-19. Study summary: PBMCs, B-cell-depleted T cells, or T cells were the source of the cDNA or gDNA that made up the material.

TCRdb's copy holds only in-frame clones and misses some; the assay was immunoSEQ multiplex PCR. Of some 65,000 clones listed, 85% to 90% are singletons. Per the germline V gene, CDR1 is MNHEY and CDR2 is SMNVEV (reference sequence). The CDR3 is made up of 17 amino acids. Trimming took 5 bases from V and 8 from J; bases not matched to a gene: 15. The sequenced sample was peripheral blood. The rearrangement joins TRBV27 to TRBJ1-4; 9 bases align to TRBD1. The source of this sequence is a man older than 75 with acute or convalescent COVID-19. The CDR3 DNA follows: TGTGCCAGCAGTCCCAGTATTACGGGACAGGGTGTGGAAAAACTGTTTTTT. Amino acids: CASSPSITGQGVEKLFF.